The 21 T cell receptor beta chains below come from one sample, sequenced in a study of CD8 T cells in Susac syndrome. RNA in amounts of roughly 0.5 to 1 ug was reverse transcribed with random hexamers. TCRdb independently ran MiXCR on the immunoSEQ multiplex PCR reads; one entry per CDR3 protein. The sample includes approximately 190,000 distinct CDR3 sequences, about 95% of them seen just once. Input material: CD8+ T cells from PBMCs. These receptors all come from a human donor with Susac syndrome.

The genes are TRBV7-8 and TRBJ2-7; 9 bases match TRBD1. From germline, CDR1 is SGHVS and CDR2 FQNEAQ. The CDR3 covers 15 residues. After removal of 5 bases from V and 6 bases from J, the junction contained 11 bases not matched to a gene. CDR3: CASSLRGTGSGEQYF. In DNA, the CDR3 is TGTGCCAGCAGCCTTAGAGGGACAGGGAGCGGCGAGCAGTACTTC.

On this clonotype: One junction end does not reproduce the germline sequence, and a read error may be involved. The V gene is TRBV6-1, the J gene TRBJ2-4, with a possible D match to TRBD2 (5 bases). The CDR3 has 17 amino acids. Germline V gene sequence: CDR1 MNHNS, CDR2 SASEGT. For the CDR3, the DNA is TGTGCCATCAGTGAGACTATCCCCCAGGTGGCCAAAAACATTCAGTACTTC. It encodes CAISETIPQVAKNIQYF.

The genes are TRBV9 and TRBJ2-7; 9 bases match TRBD2. The CDR3 runs 15 residues. The V gene end was trimmed by 0 bases and the J gene end by 3 bases; junction bases not matched to a gene: 4. Germline lookup yields CDR1 SGDLS and CDR2 YYNGEE. CDR3 bases: TGTGCCAGCAGCGTAGGGATAGCGGGGGTCTACGAGCAGTACTTC. Encoded protein: CASSVGIAGVYEQYF.

The chain has TRBV29-1 and TRBJ1-5; 8 nucleotides match TRBD1. Germline loops: CDR1 SQVTM, CDR2 ANQGSEA. This CDR3 contains 13 residues. The ends lost 5 bases at V and 7 bases at J; junction bases unmatched: 7. The DNA of the CDR3 is TGCAGCGTTACCGGACAGGGAGAACAGCCCCAGCATTTT. Protein product: CSVTGQGEQPQHF.

The chain uses TRBV28 and TRBJ2-4; tentatively, D is TRBD1 (6 bases). CDR1 is MDHEN, CDR2 SYDVKM, per germline. Trimming took 5 bases from V and 0 from J, leaving 20 bases between them. The length of the CDR3 is 18 residues. CDR3 DNA: TGTGCCAGCAGTGAAGGTCCACAGGGAAGGGTAGCCAAAAACATTCAGTACTTC. This encodes CASSEGPQGRVAKNIQYF.

The chain recombines TRBV6-1 with TRBJ1-3; D uncertain. CDR3 length: 14 amino acids. Trimming took off 11 bases at V and 0 bases at J, with 14 bases between the two ends. Germline values: CDR1 MNHNS, CDR2 SASEGT. CDR3 sequence reads: CAVNEEPSGNTIYF. The DNA of the CDR3 is TGTGCCGTAAACGAAGAACCCTCTGGAAACACCATATATTTT.

The chain is built from TRBV24-1 and TRBJ2-5; 7 bases agree with TRBD1. J gave up 5 bases and V 5 bases, and 4 bases lay outside the gene matches. Per the germline V gene, CDR1 is KGHDR and CDR2 is SFDVKD. The CDR3 consists of 13 residues. CDR3 DNA: TGTGCCACCAGTGGACAGGGCATCGAGACCCAGTACTTC. Amino acids: CATSGQGIETQYF.

This chain connects TRBV7-8 to TRBJ2-1, with 10 bases that match TRBD2. This CDR3 has 14 residues. Germline V lookup: CDR1 SGHVS, CDR2 FQNEAQ. J gave up 6 bases and V 8 bases, and 7 bases lay outside the gene matches. The CDR3 spells CASLGSSGGNEQFF. For the CDR3, the DNA is TGTGCCAGCCTCGGTTCTAGCGGGGGCAATGAGCAGTTCTTC.

The V call is TRBV20-1, the J call TRBJ2-2; TRBD2 matches at 8 bases. The CDR3 totals 14 residues. Germline V gene data show CDR1 as DFQATT and CDR2 as SNEGSKA (reference sequence). V trimming: 0 bases; J trimming: 4 bases; junction bases outside the gene matches: 1. The CDR3 loop is CSARDGRATGELFF. DNA for the CDR3: TGCAGTGCTAGAGACGGGAGGGCCACCGGGGAGCTGTTTTTT.

V and J are TRBV7-9 and TRBJ1-2, with D maybe TRBD1 (6 bases). Trimming took 4 bases from V and 4 from J, leaving 13 bases between them. Germline CDR1 reads SEHNR; CDR2 reads FQNEAQ (reference sequence). The CDR3 loop spans 14 amino acids. The CDR3 nucleotides read TGTGCCAGCAGCTCCGGTAGGGGGATCTATGGCTACACCTTC. This translates into CASSSGRGIYGYTF.

The rearrangement joins TRBV30 to TRBJ1-5, with D possibly being TRBD1 (5 bases). The V and J ends lost 4 bases and 3 bases respectively, with 10 bases between them. CDR3 size: 13 residues. CDR1 is GTSNPN and CDR2 is SVGIG in the germline V gene (reference sequence). The CDR3 coding sequence is TGTGCCTGGAACCCAGGGTCCAATCAGCCCCAGCATTTT. It specifies CAWNPGSNQPQHF.

The chain has TRBV5-6 and TRBJ2-7; no firm D call. In germline, CDR1 is SGHDT, CDR2 YYEEEE. Between the trimmed V and J ends, which lost 0 bases and 4 bases, there was a span of 17 bases. CDR3 length equals 16 residues. Written as DNA, the CDR3 is TGTGCCAGCAGCTTGGATCAAGGGTTATCCCCTTACGAGCAGTACTTC. Its translation is CASSLDQGLSPYEQYF.

The chain is built from TRBV2 and TRBJ1-2; 9 nucleotides match TRBD1. The CDR3 is 15 residues long. V lost 7 bases and J lost 2; bases outside the gene matches: 8. Germline V lookup: CDR1 SNHLY, CDR2 FYNNEI. In nucleotides, the CDR3 is TGTGCCAGCAAAGGGGGACAGGGATTGAACTATGGCTACACCTTC. It codes for CASKGGQGLNYGYTF.

This chain connects TRBV15 to TRBJ2-7; maybe TRBD1 (5 bases). This CDR3 is built from 15 residues. Germline V CDR1 and CDR2: LNHNV, YYDKDF (reference sequence). Between the trimmed V and J ends, which lost 0 bases and 5 bases, there was a span of 14 bases. The CDR3 bases are TGTGCCACCAGCAGAGATCGGGTAGGGGTCAACGAGCAGTACTTC. This sequence encodes CATSRDRVGVNEQYF. Full variable domain (remainder filled in from reference TRBV15 and TRBJ2-7): DAMVIQNPRYQVTQFGKPVTLSCSQTLNHNVMYWYQQKSSQAPKLLFHYYDKDFNNEADTPDNFQSRRPNTSFCFLDIRSPGLGDTAMYLCATSRDRVGVNEQYFGPGTRLTVT.

The CDR3 loop is CASSLGGGLQETQYF. In DNA form, the CDR3 reads TGTGCCAGCAGCTTAGGAGGGGGCCTCCAAGAGACCCAGTACTTC. This chain joins TRBV7-2 and TRBJ2-5, with 7 bases identical to TRBD1. The germline CDR1 and CDR2 sequences are SGHTA and FQGNSA. V lost 1 base and J lost 1; bases outside the gene matches: 3. The CDR3 covers 15 residues.

This chain links TRBV3-1 with TRBJ2-6, with D tentatively TRBD1 (6 bases). The CDR3 contains 15 residues. Germline-derived CDR1 and CDR2 are LGHDT and YNNKEL (reference sequence). The ends were cut back, 5 bases at V and 1 base at J, with 9 bases in the middle. The CDR3 sequence: CASSYDRSGANVLTF. CDR3 nucleotide sequence: TGTGCCAGCAGCTATGACAGGTCTGGGGCCAACGTCCTGACTTTC.

This clonotype was recorded only once. This chain links TRBV7-8 with TRBJ1-5; D call uncertain. Deletions cut 3 bases from V and 4 bases from J, with 7 bases between. The CDR3 contains 13 residues. Germline CDR1 is SGHVS and CDR2 is FQNEAQ. In DNA form, the CDR3 reads TGTGCCAGCAGCTTTGGGGTAAATCAGCCCCAGCATTTT. Translating gives CASSFGVNQPQHF.

The chain employs TRBV3-1 and TRBJ1-2; maybe TRBD1 (6 bases). The CDR3 length is 14 residues. Germline lookup yields CDR1 LGHDT and CDR2 YNNKEL (reference sequence). Trimming stripped 2 bases from V and 2 bases from J, with 9 bases between. The CDR3 DNA reads as TGTGCCAGCAGCCAAAACAGGGTCAACTATGGCTACACCTTC. This codes for CASSQNRVNYGYTF.

The chain couples TRBV20-1 to TRBJ1-2; no clear D gene. CDR1 DFQATT and CDR2 SNEGSKA come from the germline V gene (reference sequence). Deletions cut 6 bases from V and 4 bases from J, with 24 bases between. This CDR3 has 16 residues. The CDR3 reads CSAQDQTPPLGYGYTF. The DNA of the CDR3 is TGCAGTGCCCAGGACCAGACACCCCCCCTGGGCTATGGCTACACCTTC.

This sequence joins TRBV20-1 and TRBJ2-3; 8 nucleotides line up with TRBD2. Germline assignment: CDR1 DFQATT and CDR2 SNEGSKA (reference sequence). Trimming took 4 bases from V and 2 from J; bases not matched to a gene: 11. The CDR3 extends over 16 amino acids. CDR3 protein: CSATHTQLADTDTQYF. The CDR3 nucleotides read TGCAGTGCTACACATACGCAACTAGCGGACACAGATACGCAGTATTTT.

The J gene is TRBJ1-2, the V gene TRBV4-1, with 10 bases fitting TRBD1. The germline V gene encodes CDR1 MGHRA and CDR2 YSYEKL. The ends lost 4 bases at V and 6 bases at J; junction bases unmatched: 8. This CDR3 is 15 amino acids long. CDR3 region: CASSRPGQGLNGYTF. The CDR3 DNA reads as TGCGCCAGCAGCCGCCCGGGACAGGGGTTGAATGGCTACACCTTC.